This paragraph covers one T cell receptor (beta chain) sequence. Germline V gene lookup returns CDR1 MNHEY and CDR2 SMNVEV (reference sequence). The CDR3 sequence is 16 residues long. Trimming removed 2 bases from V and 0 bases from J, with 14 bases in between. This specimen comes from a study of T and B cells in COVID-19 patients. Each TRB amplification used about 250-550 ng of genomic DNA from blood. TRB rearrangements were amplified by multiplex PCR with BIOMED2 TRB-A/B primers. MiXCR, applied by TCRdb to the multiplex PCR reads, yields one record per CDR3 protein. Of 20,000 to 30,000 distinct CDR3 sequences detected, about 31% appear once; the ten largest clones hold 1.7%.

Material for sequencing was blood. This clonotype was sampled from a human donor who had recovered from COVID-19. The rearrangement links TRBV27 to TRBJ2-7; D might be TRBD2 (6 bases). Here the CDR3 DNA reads TGTGCCAGCAGTTTAGGGACTGAGTCGAGCTCCTACGAGCAGTACTTC. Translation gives CASSLGTESSSYEQYF.